The 18 T cell receptor beta chains below come from one sample, sequenced in a study of T cells in Graves' hyperthyroidism and ophthalmopathy. TCR beta CDR3 regions were amplified from RNA. HTBI primers were used for first-round RT-PCR of the TCR CDR3. TCRdb re-called the multiplex PCR reads through MiXCR, storing one row per CDR3 protein. This table holds over 150,000 distinct CDR3 sequences, less than 20% found once. Sequencing used blood. The receptors shown here come from a woman between 45 and 60 years old with Graves' hyperthyroidism.

This clonotype was seen a few times. The rearrangement joins TRBV6-1 to TRBJ1-5; D is uncertain. The V gene's germline CDR1 is MNHNS and CDR2 SASEGT. The length of the CDR3 is 11 residues. Trimming stripped 5 bases from V and 8 bases from J, with 7 bases between. This CDR3 is CASSPPEPQHF. CDR3 sequence (DNA): TGTGCCAGCAGTCCGCCTGAGCCCCAGCATTTT.

This clonotype was counted a few times. J is TRBJ1-1 and V is TRBV10-1, with 10 nucleotides matching TRBD1. Germline CDR1 reads WNHNN; CDR2 reads SYGVQD (reference sequence). The CDR3 has 16 residues. V was pared by 2 bases and J by 5 bases, with 8 bases of the junction left unmatched. CDR3 loop: CASSEARQGARTEAFF. Here the CDR3 DNA reads TGCGCCAGCAGTGAGGCACGACAGGGGGCACGTACTGAAGCTTTCTTT.

At least ten counts were recorded for this clonotype. The chain recombines TRBV27 with TRBJ1-5, with 11 bases lining up with TRBD1. Germline V gene lookup returns CDR1 MNHEY and CDR2 SMNVEV (reference sequence). The CDR3 spans 17 residues. J lost 2 bases, V lost 5 bases, and 8 bases had no gene match. CDR3 bases: TGTGCCAGCAGTGAAAGGACAGGGGGCTGGCGCAATCAGCCCCAGCATTTT. Its protein is CASSERTGGWRNQPQHF.

This chain links TRBV30 with TRBJ2-7, with 11 bases fitting TRBD2. There are 13 residues in the CDR3. Germline assignment: CDR1 GTSNPN and CDR2 SVGIG (reference sequence). V lost 4 bases, J lost 9 bases, and 8 bases stayed unmatched. The CDR3 loop reads CAWIGTSGSGQYF. CDR3 sequence (DNA): TGTGCCTGGATCGGGACTAGCGGATCCGGGCAGTACTTC.

This clonotype was recorded a few times. The gene calls are TRBV19 and TRBJ2-7, with 8 nucleotides matching TRBD2. J gave up 5 bases and V 7 bases, and 13 bases lay outside the gene matches. Per germline, CDR1 LNHDA and CDR2 SQIVND (reference sequence). The CDR3 runs 15 residues. The CDR3 region is CASTPGGAGVHEQYF. CDR3 in DNA: TGTGCCAGTACCCCGGGGGGAGCGGGAGTCCACGAGCAGTACTTC.

This clonotype was picked up a small number of times. CDR3 amino acids: CSARDQQGNGGYTF. In DNA form, the CDR3 reads TGCAGTGCTAGAGACCAACAGGGGAACGGGGGCTACACCTTC. The V and J genes are TRBV20-1 and TRBJ1-2; 7 bases agree with TRBD1. Germline trimming cut 0 bases from V and 8 bases from J; bases unmatched to any gene: 9. Germline V CDR1 and CDR2: DFQATT, SNEGSKA (reference sequence). CDR3 length: 14 amino acids.

This clonotype was seen at least ten times. The V call is TRBV7-9, the J call TRBJ1-1; 7 bases line up with TRBD1. V trimming: 2 bases; J trimming: 1 base; junction bases outside the gene matches: 1. The CDR3 is 14 amino acids. Germline CDR1 and CDR2: SEHNR and FQNEAQ (reference sequence). This CDR3 reads CASSLRTGNTEAFF. The CDR3 DNA reads as TGTGCCAGCAGCTTACGGACAGGGAACACTGAAGCTTTCTTT.

At least ten counts were recorded for this clonotype. This sequence joins TRBV6-1 and TRBJ2-7, with 11 bases identical to TRBD1. This CDR3 is built from 15 residues. The V and J ends lost 5 bases and 3 bases, in that order; junction bases with no gene match: 6. Germline V CDR1 and CDR2: MNHNS, SASEGT. The CDR3 is CASSIRTGGGYEQYF. The CDR3 DNA reads as TGTGCCAGCAGTATTAGGACAGGGGGCGGCTACGAGCAGTACTTC.

This clonotype was recorded at least ten times. The chain joins TRBV12-3 or TRBV12-4 to TRBJ2-1; 10 bases line up with TRBD2. This CDR3 is built from 16 residues. After removal of 3 bases from V and 0 bases from J, the junction contained 2 bases not matched to a gene. CDR3 region: CASSLASGSSYNEQFF. The CDR3 DNA follows: TGTGCCAGCAGTTTGGCTAGCGGGAGCTCCTACAATGAGCAGTTCTTC.

In this sample, this clonotype turned up many times. The chain couples TRBV6-1 to TRBJ2-7; D gene unclear. V lost 2 bases to trimming and J lost 0 bases, with 8 bases between them. The germline gives CDR1 MNHNS, CDR2 SASEGT. CDR3 length: 14 residues. CDR3 in DNA: TGTGCCAGCAGTGAATGGTGGAACTCCTACGAGCAGTACTTC. Encoded protein: CASSEWWNSYEQYF.

The chain employs TRBV5-8 and TRBJ2-3; D may be TRBD1 (6 bases). The V gene lost 0 bases and the J gene lost 2 bases, with 7 bases spanning the gap. The germline V gene has CDR1 SGHTS and CDR2 YDEGEE. This CDR3 contains 14 residues. The DNA of the CDR3 is TGTGCCAGCAGCTTGGGGACAGCCACAGATACGCAGTATTTT. This translates into CASSLGTATDTQYF.

This clonotype was counted only a few times. The V and J genes are TRBV29-1 and TRBJ1-2; 9 bases map to TRBD1. The CDR3 is 12 amino acids. Germline trimming cut 5 bases from V and 6 bases from J; bases unmatched to any gene: 4. Germline V CDR1 and CDR2: SQVTM, ANQGSEA. CDR3 loop: CSVPTGGHGYTF. The CDR3 DNA follows: TGCAGCGTTCCTACAGGGGGCCATGGCTACACCTTC.

Comment on this clonotype: Germline is not matched at one junction end, which may reflect a read error. V is TRBV5-1 and J is TRBJ1-1; D possibly corresponds to TRBD1 (5 bases). The germline V gene has CDR1 SGHRS and CDR2 YFSETQ. CDR3 length: 14 residues. Written as DNA, the CDR3 is TGCGCCGGCAGCTTGACAGCGACGAACACTGAAGCTTTCTTT. Translating it yields CAGSLTATNTEAFF.

The chain links TRBV7-2 to TRBJ1-1; D gene ambiguous. The V end lost 1 base, the J end lost 3 bases, and 12 bases lay between the germline ends. CDR3 length equals 15 residues. Looked up from germline, CDR1 is SGHTA and CDR2 is FQGNSA. The CDR3 DNA is TGTGCCAGCAGCTTAGAGGGTCCCGCATACACTGAAGCTTTCTTT. Residues: CASSLEGPAYTEAFF.

This clonotype was counted only a few times. Being one base from a much bigger clone, this may be a read error. V gene TRBV11-2 combines with J gene TRBJ2-1, with a possible D match to TRBD2 (7 bases). The CDR3 contains 14 residues. Germline assignment: CDR1 SGHAT and CDR2 FQNNGV. In DNA form, the CDR3 reads TGTGCCAGCAGCTTAGAGGGGAGGGGGACTGAGCAGCTCTTC. The encoded protein is CASSLEGRGTEQLF.

CDR3 coding DNA: TGTGCCAGCAGTTTAGGGCAGTCTCCGCAGTATTTT. It codes for CASSLGQSPQYF. The chain uses TRBV12-3 or TRBV12-4 and TRBJ2-3; D unresolved. The CDR3 runs 12 residues. V was clipped by 1 base and J by 10 bases, with 9 bases between them.

This clonotype has a handful of counts. The chain joins TRBV9 to TRBJ2-1, with 7 bases matching TRBD2. The CDR3 covers 15 residues. Trimming cost V 0 bases and J 5 bases; bases outside gene matches: 5. Germline values: CDR1 SGDLS, CDR2 YYNGEE. CDR3 coding DNA: TGTGCCAGCAGCGTAGAACTAGCGAAAGACAATGAGCAGTTCTTC. Amino acids: CASSVELAKDNEQFF.

V usage is TRBV7-6 and J usage is TRBJ2-1, with a weak D call TRBD2 (6 bases). In germline, CDR1 is SGHVS, CDR2 FNYEAQ. The germline V and J ends were trimmed by 3 bases and 9 bases, with 21 bases remaining between them. The CDR3 loop spans 16 amino acids. The CDR3 protein is CASSFGVSPAGGEQFF. The CDR3 DNA is TGTGCCAGCAGCTTCGGAGTGAGCCCGGCCGGGGGTGAGCAGTTCTTC.